This section outlines one T cell receptor beta chain sequence together with its context. Its antigen is not yet known. Per-nucleotide qualities are absent, and no much larger clonotype sits a single base away. The immunoSEQ Assay, a bias-controlled multiplex PCR, was used to amplify TCRbeta CDR3 regions from genomic DNA. In the paper's pipeline: Nucleated cell counts per sample were estimated from amplification of reference gene primers within the assay. Sequence reads were collapsed and filtered to measure the absolute abundance of every unique TCRbeta CDR3 rearrangement. For each sample, productive Simpson clonality was calculated by taking the square root of Simpson's diversity index across productive rearrangements. Drawn from immuneACCESS, this table holds only the in-frame rearrangements with V and J called that TCRdb kept. Clones are partly lost; checked studies trace under half to an unresolved V gene and leave the rest unexplained. V, J and clone size derive from that table, while D and trimming were established from the DNA sequence. The sample table records more than 300,000 clones; around 91% of these occur just once. The ten largest account for 2.5% to 4% of the sample.

From its cysteine to its phenylalanine, the CDR3 spans 16 amino acids. This entry keeps only the CDR3 DNA: 48 bases, framed from base 1. Reading the germline V gene gives CDR1 SGDLS and CDR2 YYNGEE. V trim: 4 bases; J trim: 0 bases; unmatched bases: 4. Samples from volunteer blood donors who had recovered from COVID-19 were contributed by a second Seattle source. The collaborating institutions used their own protocols to collect whole blood in K2EDTA tubes. Collaborator samples were shipped for TCRbeta analysis as frozen whole blood, isolated PBMCs, or DNA extracted from either sample type. This sample was included in a study of blood T cell repertoires in COVID-19 (TCRdb year 2020). With respect to the entire study: The collaborator samples originated in the United States, Italy and Spain and spanned the acute and convalescent phases of COVID-19. A freely available public database, intended as a resource for researchers studying the immune response to SARS-CoV-2, is where the repertoires were released. The material from the prospective study consisted of cDNA or gDNA derived from T cells, B-cell-depleted T cells, or PBMCs. The sample metadata nearly always contained a de-identified subject ID, COVID-19 status, age in years and sex. The dataset comprised deeply sampled blood TCRbeta repertoires from subjects exposed to, actively infected with, or recovered from COVID-19. Samples were obtained from the ongoing ImmuneRACE study (first 160 participants) and from about 1,300 subjects provided by 6 global collaborators. Where available, HLA class I and class II types were taken from metadata supplied by the sample provider and were not determined by assay-based typing. Overall study outcomes, separate from this receptor: Clinical and demographic metadata were provided uncurated, with the amount varying by source and participant.

The origin of this receptor is a woman between 18 and 30 years old who had recovered from COVID-19. The sequenced sample was peripheral blood. The chain joins TRBV9 to TRBJ2-3; TRBD2 matches 11 bases in the middle. CDR3 sequence: CASSTRTSGSTDTQYF. DNA sequence: TGTGCCAGCAGCACCCGGACTAGCGGGAGCACAGATACGCAGTATTTT.